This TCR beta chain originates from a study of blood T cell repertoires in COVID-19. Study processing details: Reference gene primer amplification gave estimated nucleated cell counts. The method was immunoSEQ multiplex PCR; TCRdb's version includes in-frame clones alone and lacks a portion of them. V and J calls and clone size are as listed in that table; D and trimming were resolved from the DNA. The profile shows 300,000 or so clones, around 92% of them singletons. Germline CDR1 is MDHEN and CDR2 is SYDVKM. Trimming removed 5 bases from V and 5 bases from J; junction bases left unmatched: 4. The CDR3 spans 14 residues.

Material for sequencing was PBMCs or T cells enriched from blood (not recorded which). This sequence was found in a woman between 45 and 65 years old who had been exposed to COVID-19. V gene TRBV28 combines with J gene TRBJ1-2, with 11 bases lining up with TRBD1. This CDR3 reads CASSRTGGSYGYTF. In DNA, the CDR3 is TGTGCCAGCAGTCGGACAGGGGGCTCTTATGGCTACACCTTC.